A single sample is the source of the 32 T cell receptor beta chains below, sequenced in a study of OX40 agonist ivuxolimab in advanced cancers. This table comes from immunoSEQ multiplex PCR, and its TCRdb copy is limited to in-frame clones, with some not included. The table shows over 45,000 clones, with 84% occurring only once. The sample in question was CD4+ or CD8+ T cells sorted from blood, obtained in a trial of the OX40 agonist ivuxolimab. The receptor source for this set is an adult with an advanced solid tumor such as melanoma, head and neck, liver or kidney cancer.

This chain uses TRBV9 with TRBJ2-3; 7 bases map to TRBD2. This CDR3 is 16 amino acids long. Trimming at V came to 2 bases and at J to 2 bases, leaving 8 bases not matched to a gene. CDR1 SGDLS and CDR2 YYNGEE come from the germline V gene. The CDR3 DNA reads TGTGCCAGCAGCGTTGGCACTACTAGCGTCACAGATACGCAGTATTTT. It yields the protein CASSVGTTSVTDTQYF.

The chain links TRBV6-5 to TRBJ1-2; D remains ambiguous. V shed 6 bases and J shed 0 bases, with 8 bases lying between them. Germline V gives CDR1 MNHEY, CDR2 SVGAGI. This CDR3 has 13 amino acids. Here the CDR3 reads CASSWTANYGYTF. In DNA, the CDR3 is TGTGCCAGCAGCTGGACCGCTAACTATGGCTACACCTTC.

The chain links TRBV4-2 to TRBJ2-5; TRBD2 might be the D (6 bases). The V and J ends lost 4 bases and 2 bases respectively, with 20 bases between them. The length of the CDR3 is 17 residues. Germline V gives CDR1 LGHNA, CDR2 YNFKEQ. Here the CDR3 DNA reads TGTGCCAGCAGCCTCCGCTCGGCGGGGCCCCAGCAAGAGACCCAGTACTTC. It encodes CASSLRSAGPQQETQYF.

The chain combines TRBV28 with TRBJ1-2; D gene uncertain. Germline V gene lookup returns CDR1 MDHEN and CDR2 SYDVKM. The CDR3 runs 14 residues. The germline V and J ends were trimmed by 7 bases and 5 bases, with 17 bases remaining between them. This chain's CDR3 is CASNPSGGRYGYTF. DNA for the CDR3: TGTGCCAGCAACCCTAGTGGAGGACGGTATGGCTACACCTTC.

The CDR3 DNA reads as TGCGCCAGCAGCCAAGATTTAGGGGAGTCAGATACGCAGTATTTT. Protein sequence: CASSQDLGESDTQYF. The chain uses TRBV4-3 and TRBJ2-3; possibly TRBD1 or TRBD2 for D (5 bases each). The V and J ends lost 0 bases and 4 bases respectively, with 11 bases between them. Germline V gives CDR1 LGHNA, CDR2 YSLEER. There are 15 residues in the CDR3.

Written as DNA, the CDR3 is TGTGCCAGCAGCCCCAGGACTGAGAACACTGAAGCTTTCTTT. Its protein is CASSPRTENTEAFF. This sequence joins TRBV7-9 and TRBJ1-1; D is unclear. V was shortened by 5 bases and J by 1 base, with 11 bases between the two germline ends. CDR1 SEHNR and CDR2 FQNEAQ come from the germline V gene (reference sequence). The CDR3 extends over 14 amino acids.

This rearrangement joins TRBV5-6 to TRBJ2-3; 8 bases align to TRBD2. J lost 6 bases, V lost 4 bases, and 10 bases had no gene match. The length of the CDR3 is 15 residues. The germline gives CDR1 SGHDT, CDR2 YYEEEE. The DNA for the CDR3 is TGTGCCAGCAGCGCCTGGCTAACGGGAGGGGATACGCAGTATTTT. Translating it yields CASSAWLTGGDTQYF.

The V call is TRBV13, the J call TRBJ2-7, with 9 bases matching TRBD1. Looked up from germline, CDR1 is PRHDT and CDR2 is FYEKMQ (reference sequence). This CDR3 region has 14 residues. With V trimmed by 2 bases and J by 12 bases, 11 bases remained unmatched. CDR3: CASSLKLRQGELYF. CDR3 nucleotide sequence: TGTGCCAGCAGCTTAAAGCTGCGACAGGGGGAGTTGTACTTC.

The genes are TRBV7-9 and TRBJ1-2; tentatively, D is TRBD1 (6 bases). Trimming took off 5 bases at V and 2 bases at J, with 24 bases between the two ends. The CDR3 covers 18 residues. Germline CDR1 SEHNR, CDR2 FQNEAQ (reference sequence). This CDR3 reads CASSRRSGSTGQNYGYTF. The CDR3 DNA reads TGTGCCAGCAGCCGTAGATCCGGCTCAACCGGACAGAACTATGGCTACACCTTC.

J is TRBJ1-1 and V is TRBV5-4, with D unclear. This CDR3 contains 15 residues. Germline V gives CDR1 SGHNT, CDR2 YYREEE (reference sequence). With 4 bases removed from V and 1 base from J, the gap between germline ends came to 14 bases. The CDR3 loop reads CASSPSWAANTEAFF. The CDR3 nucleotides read TGTGCCAGCAGCCCCTCATGGGCAGCGAACACTGAAGCTTTCTTT.

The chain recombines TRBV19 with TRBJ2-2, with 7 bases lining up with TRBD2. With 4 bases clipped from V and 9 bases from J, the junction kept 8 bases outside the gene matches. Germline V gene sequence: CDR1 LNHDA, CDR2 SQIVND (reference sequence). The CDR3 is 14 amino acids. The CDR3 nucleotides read TGTGCCAGTAGTACAGGGACTATACCCCGGGAGCTGTTTTTT. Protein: CASSTGTIPRELFF.

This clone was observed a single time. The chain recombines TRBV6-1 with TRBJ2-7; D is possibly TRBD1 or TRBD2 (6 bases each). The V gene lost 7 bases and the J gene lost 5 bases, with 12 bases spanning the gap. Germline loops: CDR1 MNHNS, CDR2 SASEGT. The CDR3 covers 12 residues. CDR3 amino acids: CASKWGAHEQYF. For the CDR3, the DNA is TGTGCCAGCAAGTGGGGGGCCCACGAGCAGTACTTC.

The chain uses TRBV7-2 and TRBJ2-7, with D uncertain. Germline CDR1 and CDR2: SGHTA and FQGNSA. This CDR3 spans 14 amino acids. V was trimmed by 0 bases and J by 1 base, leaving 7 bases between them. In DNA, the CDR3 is TGTGCCAGCAGCTTAGCAAAGGAGTCCTACGAGCAGTACTTC. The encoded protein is CASSLAKESYEQYF.

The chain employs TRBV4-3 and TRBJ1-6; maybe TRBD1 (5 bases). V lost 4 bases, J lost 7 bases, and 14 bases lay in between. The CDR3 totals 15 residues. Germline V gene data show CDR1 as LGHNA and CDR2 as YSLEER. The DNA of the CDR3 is TGCGCCAGCAGCCCCGGGGGATCCCTAAATTCACCCCTCCACTTT. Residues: CASSPGGSLNSPLHF.

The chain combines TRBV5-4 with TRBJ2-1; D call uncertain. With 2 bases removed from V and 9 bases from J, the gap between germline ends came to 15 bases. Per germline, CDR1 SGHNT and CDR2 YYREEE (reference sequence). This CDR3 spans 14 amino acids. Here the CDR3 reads CASSFRVQQSEQFF. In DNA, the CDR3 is TGTGCCAGCAGCTTCCGGGTCCAGCAAAGTGAGCAGTTCTTC.

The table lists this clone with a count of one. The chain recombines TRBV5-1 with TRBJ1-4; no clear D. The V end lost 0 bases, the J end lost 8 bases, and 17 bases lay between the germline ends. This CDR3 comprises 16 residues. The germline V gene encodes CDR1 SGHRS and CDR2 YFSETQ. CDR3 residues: CASSLEGRTLFEKLFF. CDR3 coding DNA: TGCGCCAGCAGCTTGGAAGGGCGCACGCTTTTCGAAAAACTGTTTTTT.

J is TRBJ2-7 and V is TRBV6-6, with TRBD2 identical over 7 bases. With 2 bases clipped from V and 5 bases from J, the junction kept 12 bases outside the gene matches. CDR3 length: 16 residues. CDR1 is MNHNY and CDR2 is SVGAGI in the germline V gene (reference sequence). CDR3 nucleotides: TGTGCCAGCAGTTACGGTCTTTTCGGGGAGGGTAACGAGCAGTACTTC. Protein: CASSYGLFGEGNEQYF.

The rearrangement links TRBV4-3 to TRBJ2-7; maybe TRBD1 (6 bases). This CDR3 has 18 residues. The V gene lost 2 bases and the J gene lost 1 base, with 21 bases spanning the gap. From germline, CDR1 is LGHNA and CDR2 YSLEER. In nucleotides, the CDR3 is TGCGCCAGCAGCCAATCACCTCCAGGGACACCAGAGTCCTACGAGCAGTACTTC. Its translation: CASSQSPPGTPESYEQYF.

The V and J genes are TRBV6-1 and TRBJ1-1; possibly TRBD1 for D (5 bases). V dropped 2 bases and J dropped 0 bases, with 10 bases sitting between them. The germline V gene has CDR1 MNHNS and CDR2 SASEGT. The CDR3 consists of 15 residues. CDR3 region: CASSEFQGLNTEAFF. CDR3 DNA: TGTGCCAGCAGTGAATTTCAGGGTCTGAACACTGAAGCTTTCTTT.

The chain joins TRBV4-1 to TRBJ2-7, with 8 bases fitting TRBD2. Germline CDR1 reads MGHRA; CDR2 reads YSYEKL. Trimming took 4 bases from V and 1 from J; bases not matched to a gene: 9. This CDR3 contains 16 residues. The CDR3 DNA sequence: TGCGCCAGCAGCCCTCAGCTGGGGACTAGTTCCTACGAGCAGTACTTC. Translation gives CASSPQLGTSSYEQYF.

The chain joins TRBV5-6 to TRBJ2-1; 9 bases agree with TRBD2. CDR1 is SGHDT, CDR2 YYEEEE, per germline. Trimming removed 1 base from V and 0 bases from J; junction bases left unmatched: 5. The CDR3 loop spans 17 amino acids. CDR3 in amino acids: CASSLTSGRYSYNEQFF. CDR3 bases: TGTGCCAGCAGCTTGACTAGCGGGCGATACTCCTACAATGAGCAGTTCTTC.

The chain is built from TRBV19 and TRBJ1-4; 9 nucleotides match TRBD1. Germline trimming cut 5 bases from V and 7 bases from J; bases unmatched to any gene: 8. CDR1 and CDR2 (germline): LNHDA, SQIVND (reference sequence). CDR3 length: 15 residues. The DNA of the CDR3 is TGTGCCAGTAGTCCGCAGGGGACAGGGATTGAAAAACTGTTTTTT. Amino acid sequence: CASSPQGTGIEKLFF.

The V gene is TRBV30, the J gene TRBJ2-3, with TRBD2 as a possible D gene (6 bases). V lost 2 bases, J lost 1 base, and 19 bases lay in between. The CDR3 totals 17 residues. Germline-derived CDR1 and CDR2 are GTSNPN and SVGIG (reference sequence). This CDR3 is CAWSPRTPGLGTDTQYF. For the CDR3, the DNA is TGTGCCTGGAGTCCCCGAACTCCGGGACTGGGCACAGATACGCAGTATTTT. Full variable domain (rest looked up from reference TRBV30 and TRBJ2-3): SQTIHQWPATLVQPVGSPLSLECTVEGTSNPNLYWYRQAAGRGLQLLFYSVGIGQISSEVPQNLSASRPQDRQFILSSKKLLLSDSGFYLCAWSPRTPGLGTDTQYFGPGTRLTVL.

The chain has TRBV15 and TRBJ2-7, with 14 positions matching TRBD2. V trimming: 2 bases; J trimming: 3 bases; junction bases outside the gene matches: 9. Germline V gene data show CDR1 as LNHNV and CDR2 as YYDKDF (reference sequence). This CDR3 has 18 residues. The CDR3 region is CATSRSLGLAGENYEQYF. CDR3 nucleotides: TGTGCCACCAGCAGATCCCTGGGACTAGCGGGAGAAAACTACGAGCAGTACTTC. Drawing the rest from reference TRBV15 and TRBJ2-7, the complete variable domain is DAMVIQNPRYQVTQFGKPVTLSCSQTLNHNVMYWYQQKSSQAPKLLFHYYDKDFNNEADTPDNFQSRRPNTSFCFLDIRSPGLGDTAMYLCATSRSLGLAGENYEQYFGPGTRLTVT.

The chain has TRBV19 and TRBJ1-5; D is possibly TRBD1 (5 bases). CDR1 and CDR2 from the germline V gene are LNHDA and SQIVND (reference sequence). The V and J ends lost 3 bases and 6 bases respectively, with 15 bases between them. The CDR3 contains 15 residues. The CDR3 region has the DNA TGTGCCAGTAGTATTTGGCAGGGAGAAGGTCAGCCCCAGCATTTT. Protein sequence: CASSIWQGEGQPQHF.

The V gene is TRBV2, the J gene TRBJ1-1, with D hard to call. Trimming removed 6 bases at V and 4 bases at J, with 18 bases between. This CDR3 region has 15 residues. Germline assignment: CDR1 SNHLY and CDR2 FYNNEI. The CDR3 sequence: CASRARGVQGTEAFF. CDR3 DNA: TGTGCCAGCAGAGCTCGGGGAGTACAAGGCACTGAAGCTTTCTTT. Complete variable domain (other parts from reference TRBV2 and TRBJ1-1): EPEVTQTPSHQVTQMGQEVILRCVPISNHLYFYWYRQILGQKVEFLVSFYNNEISEKSEIFDDQFSVERPDGSNFTLKIRSTKLEDSAMYFCASRARGVQGTEAFFGQGTRLTVV.

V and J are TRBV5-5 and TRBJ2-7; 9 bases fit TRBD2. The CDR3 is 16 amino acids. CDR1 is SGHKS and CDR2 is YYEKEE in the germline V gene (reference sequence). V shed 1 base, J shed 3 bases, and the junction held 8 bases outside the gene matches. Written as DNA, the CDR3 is TGTGCCAGCAGCTTGAGAATCATAGCGGGGGACTACGAGCAGTACTTC. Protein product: CASSLRIIAGDYEQYF.

The chain's CDR3 is CASSFNLIGEKLFF. The CDR3 nucleotides are TGTGCCAGCAGCTTTAATTTAATCGGTGAAAAACTGTTTTTT. The J gene is TRBJ1-4, the V gene TRBV5-6; no clear D. Germline V gives CDR1 SGHDT, CDR2 YYEEEE. Trimming took 2 bases from V and 7 from J, leaving 12 bases between them. This CDR3 has 14 amino acids.

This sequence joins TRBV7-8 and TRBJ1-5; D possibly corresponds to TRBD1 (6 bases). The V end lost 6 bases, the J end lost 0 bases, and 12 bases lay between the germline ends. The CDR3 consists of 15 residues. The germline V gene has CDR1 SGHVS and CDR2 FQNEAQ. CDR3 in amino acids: CASSRQGYSNQPQHF. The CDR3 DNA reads TGTGCCAGCAGTCGTCAGGGGTATAGCAATCAGCCCCAGCATTTT.

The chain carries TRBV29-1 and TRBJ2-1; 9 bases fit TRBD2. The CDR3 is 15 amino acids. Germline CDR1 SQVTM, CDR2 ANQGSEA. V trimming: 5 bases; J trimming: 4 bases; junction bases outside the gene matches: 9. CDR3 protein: CSVPRASGEYNEQFF. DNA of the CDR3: TGCAGCGTTCCCCGTGCTAGCGGGGAGTACAATGAGCAGTTCTTC.

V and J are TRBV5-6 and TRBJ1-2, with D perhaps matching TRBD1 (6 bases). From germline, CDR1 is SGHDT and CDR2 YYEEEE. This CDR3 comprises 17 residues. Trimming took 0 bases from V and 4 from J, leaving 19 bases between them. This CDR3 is CASSLAQGPSGGYGYTF. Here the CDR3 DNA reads TGTGCCAGCAGCTTGGCTCAGGGGCCCTCCGGAGGCTATGGCTACACCTTC.

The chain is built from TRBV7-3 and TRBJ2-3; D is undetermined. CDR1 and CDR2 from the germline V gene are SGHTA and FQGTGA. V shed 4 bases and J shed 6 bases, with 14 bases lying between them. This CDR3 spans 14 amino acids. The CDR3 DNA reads TGTGCCAGCAGCTCAAGCCTGGAAGGGGATACGCAGTATTTT. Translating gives CASSSSLEGDTQYF.